This TCR beta chain was sequenced during a study of blood T cell repertoires in COVID-19 (dated by TCRdb to 2020 to 2021). Context from the whole study: The collaborator samples originated in the United States, Italy and Spain and spanned the acute and convalescent phases of COVID-19. The prospective study material was composed of cDNA or gDNA derived from T cells, B-cell-depleted T cells, or PBMCs. Deeply sampled blood TCRbeta repertoires from subjects exposed to, actively infected with, or recovered from COVID-19 were included in the dataset. The repertoires were released in a freely available public database intended as a resource for research on the immune response to SARS-CoV-2. The samples were drawn from the first 160 participants of the ongoing ImmuneRACE study and from over 950 subjects provided by 6 global collaborators. Nearly every sample came with metadata listing a de-identified subject ID, COVID-19 status, age in years and sex. Where available, HLA class I and class II types were taken from metadata supplied by the sample provider and were not determined by assay-based typing. What the work shows at the level of the full study, not this receptor alone: The quantity of clinical and demographic metadata differed by source and by participant and was supplied without curation.

Notes on this clone: Its cognate antigen has yet to be identified. There are no base qualities to consult, and no much larger clone falls within one base.

TCRbeta CDR3 regions were amplified from genomic DNA by means of the immunoSEQ Assay, a bias-controlled multiplex PCR. In the authors' own workflow: Within the assay, amplification of reference gene primers was used to estimate how many nucleated cells each sample contained. Sequence reads were collapsed and filtered to measure the absolute abundance of every unique TCRbeta CDR3 rearrangement. For each sample, productive Simpson clonality was calculated as the square root of Simpson's diversity index across productive rearrangements. In its TCRdb copy, this immuneACCESS table keeps in-frame sequences only and misses some clones. Where compared with another copy, unresolved V genes explain less than half of these, and the others have no known cause. That table gives V, J and clone size, and the DNA gave D and trimming. The sample table shows some 490,000 clones, and approximately 91% are seen once. The ten largest account for roughly 8% of the sample.

In the prospective study, participants were roughly 18 to 100 years old, resided in 20 to 30 geographic areas of the United States, and were enrolled through a virtual design. To assign participants to cohorts, the prospective study relied on clinical history that participants themselves reported in a screening survey and a study questionnaire. Recovered participants in ImmuneRACE Cohort 3 were defined by two consecutive negative NP/OP PCR tests, clearance by a healthcare professional, or resolution of symptoms. In the prospective study, whole blood, serum and a nasopharyngeal or oropharyngeal swab were collected from each participant by mobile phlebotomists. Over a roughly 2-month period, participants in the prospective study had the option of providing additional blood draws and questionnaires. Blood samples from the prospective study were shipped frozen or at room temperature prior to DNA extraction.

Sample: PBMCs or T cells enriched from blood (not recorded which). The receptor comes from a woman aged 55-75 years who had recovered from COVID-19.

The DNA is TGTGCCAGCAGTTTCGCTAGCGTCGGCACAGATACGCAGTATTTT. Its coded protein is CASSFASVGTDTQYF. Recombination joined TRBV6-5 with TRBJ2-3; the D gene is possibly TRBD2, with 6 bases matching. The CDR3, from cysteine to phenylalanine, totals 15 residues. Only the CDR3 DNA stays, 45 bases, in frame from base 1. Trimming takes 4 bases from V and 1 base from J, and the germline ends sit 12 bases apart. Via the germline V gene, CDR1 is MNHEY and CDR2 SVGAGI.